This entry lists 18 T cell receptor beta chains sequenced from one sample in a study of blood T cell repertoires in COVID-19. The data were produced by immunoSEQ multiplex PCR, yet TCRdb's version contains in-frame clones alone and is incomplete. The sample includes roughly 250,000 clones, approximately 85% seen only once; the top ten take about 4.8%. The source material was peripheral blood. All receptors derive from a woman aged 65 to 85 with acute or convalescent COVID-19.

This chain uses TRBV19 with TRBJ1-5; the D is unclear. This CDR3 spans 16 amino acids. V lost 6 bases to trimming and J lost 0 bases, with 15 bases between them. From germline, CDR1 is LNHDA and CDR2 SQIVND (reference sequence). CDR3 sequence: CASRPPTSYSNQPQHF. CDR3 sequence (DNA): TGTGCCAGTAGGCCCCCTACCTCCTATAGCAATCAGCCCCAGCATTTT.

V usage is TRBV18 and J usage is TRBJ2-2; D remains unclear. V shed 4 bases and J shed 2 bases, with 11 bases lying between them. Germline CDR1 reads KGHSH; CDR2 reads LQKENI. The CDR3 length is 15 residues. The CDR3 DNA reads as TGTGCCAGCTCACTCATCGGTTTCAACACCGGGGAGCTGTTTTTT. The encoded protein is CASSLIGFNTGELFF.

The J gene is TRBJ1-1, the V gene TRBV14; the D gene is possibly TRBD1 (5 bases). In germline, CDR1 is SGHDN, CDR2 FVKESK. Deletions cut 1 base from V and 1 base from J, with 10 bases between. CDR3 length: 15 amino acids. The CDR3 here is CASSQAWQGNTEAFF. CDR3 in DNA: TGTGCCAGCAGCCAAGCTTGGCAGGGGAACACTGAAGCTTTCTTT.

This rearrangement joins TRBV19 to TRBJ2-7; 11 nucleotides agree with TRBD1. Germline CDR1 reads LNHDA; CDR2 reads SQIVND (reference sequence). V lost 4 bases and J lost 7; bases outside the gene matches: 6. The CDR3 sequence is 14 residues long. CDR3 in DNA: TGTGCCAGTAGTACCCCCGGGACAGGGGGAGAGCAGTACTTC. Amino acids: CASSTPGTGGEQYF.

V gene TRBV19 combines with J gene TRBJ1-1; 8 positions agree with TRBD1. The trim removed 9 bases at V and 6 bases at J, leaving 3 bases unmatched. CDR3 size: 11 residues. Looked up from germline, CDR1 is LNHDA and CDR2 is SQIVND (reference sequence). The CDR3 sequence is CARRTGPEAFF. The CDR3 DNA sequence: TGTGCCAGAAGGACAGGGCCTGAAGCTTTCTTT.

The chain joins TRBV9 to TRBJ1-6; D ambiguous. This CDR3 is built from 15 residues. V lost 3 bases and J lost 7, with 14 bases in between. CDR1 and CDR2 (germline): SGDLS, YYNGEE. The CDR3 protein is CASSAPRGGNSPLHF. The CDR3 DNA follows: TGTGCCAGCAGCGCCCCCCGAGGAGGGAATTCACCCCTCCACTTT.

In its sample, this clone was seen once. The chain recombines TRBV7-2 with TRBJ2-4; no reliable D call. Germline CDR1 reads SGHTA; CDR2 reads FQGNSA. Between the trimmed V and J ends, which lost 2 bases and 3 bases, there was a span of 14 bases. The CDR3 covers 16 residues. Here the CDR3 reads CASSLRVARGKNIQYF. Here the CDR3 DNA reads TGTGCCAGCAGCTTACGTGTCGCAAGAGGCAAAAACATTCAGTACTTC.

CDR3 sequence (DNA): TGTGCCAGCAGCTTAGGGACAGTGAACACCGGGGAGCTGTTTTTT. Its translation: CASSLGTVNTGELFF. The chain joins TRBV5-4 to TRBJ2-2, with TRBD1 matching over 7 bases. CDR3 size: 15 residues. CDR1 is SGHNT and CDR2 is YYREEE in the germline V gene (reference sequence). The trim removed 2 bases at V and 1 base at J, leaving 2 bases unmatched.

J is TRBJ1-3 and V is TRBV30; 9 bases align to TRBD1. CDR1 is GTSNPN, CDR2 SVGIG, per germline (reference sequence). With 3 bases clipped from V and 0 bases from J, the junction kept 6 bases outside the gene matches. CDR3 length: 16 amino acids. This CDR3 is CAWRQPGQGSGNTIYF. CDR3 nucleotide sequence: TGTGCCTGGAGACAACCGGGACAGGGCTCTGGAAACACCATATATTTT.

This chain connects TRBV7-2 to TRBJ1-3; D is perhaps TRBD1 (5 bases). V dropped 1 base and J dropped 5 bases, with 9 bases sitting between them. The CDR3 totals 14 residues. The germline gives CDR1 SGHTA, CDR2 FQGNSA. The CDR3 DNA follows: TGTGCCAGCAGCTTAGTTACAGGAAGAAACACCATATATTTT. Translation: CASSLVTGRNTIYF. Using reference TRBV7-2 and TRBJ1-3 for the parts outside the CDR3, the full variable domain is GAGVSQSPSNKVTEKGKDVELRCDPISGHTALYWYRQSLGQGLEFLIYFQGNSAPDKSGLPSDRFSAERTGGSVSTLTIQRTQQEDSAVYLCASSLVTGRNTIYFGEGSWLTVV.

V is TRBV10-3 and J is TRBJ2-5; 9 nucleotides agree with TRBD2. Germline values: CDR1 ENHRY, CDR2 SYGVKD. The trim removed 7 bases at V and 5 bases at J, leaving 5 bases unmatched. The CDR3 is made up of 13 amino acids. This CDR3 is CAINAGLAETQYF. The CDR3 nucleotides are TGTGCCATCAACGCAGGACTAGCGGAGACCCAGTACTTC.

V usage is TRBV11-1 and J usage is TRBJ2-5, with 8 bases that match TRBD1. Germline V gene lookup returns CDR1 SGHAT and CDR2 FQDESV (reference sequence). CDR3 length: 16 residues. Trimming cost V 6 bases and J 8 bases; bases outside gene matches: 17. CDR3 DNA: TGTGCCAGCAGACCTACATCAGGGGGCCCGGCGAAAACCCAGTACTTC. It is translated as CASRPTSGGPAKTQYF.

V usage is TRBV3-1 (or the pseudogene TRBV3-2) and J usage is TRBJ2-3; TRBD1 agrees at 7 bases. Losses at the gene ends were 5 bases for V and 0 bases for J; bases not matched to a gene: 5. There are 15 residues in the CDR3. Per the germline V gene, CDR1 is LGHDT and CDR2 is YNNKEL (reference sequence). The CDR3: CASSSWTGSTDTQYF. The CDR3 DNA sequence: TGTGCCAGCAGCAGTTGGACAGGTAGCACAGATACGCAGTATTTT.

V and J are TRBV3-1 (or the pseudogene TRBV3-2) and TRBJ2-3, with 9 bases matching TRBD2. V dropped 1 base and J dropped 5; count of bases not matched to a gene: 10. Germline assignment: CDR1 LGHDT and CDR2 YNNKEL (reference sequence). The CDR3 runs to 17 residues. The CDR3 DNA sequence: TGTGCCAGCAGCCAAGGAGGTCGCGGGGGGGCGGTAGATACGCAGTATTTT. Residues: CASSQGGRGGAVDTQYF.

The chain combines TRBV20-1 with TRBJ1-2; D is unresolved. The CDR3 totals 10 residues. Germline CDR1 and CDR2: DFQATT and SNEGSKA (reference sequence). The germline V and J ends were trimmed by 3 bases and 6 bases, with 5 bases remaining between them. This chain's CDR3 is CSASVDGYTF. CDR3 DNA: TGCAGTGCTAGCGTTGATGGCTACACCTTC.

V is TRBV2 and J is TRBJ2-2; D is unclear. V was trimmed by 6 bases and J by 7 bases, leaving 6 bases between them. This CDR3 has 11 amino acids. Germline V CDR1 and CDR2: SNHLY, FYNNEI. CDR3 nucleotide sequence: TGTGCCAGCAGCTTATACGGGGAGCTGTTTTTT. Residues: CASSLYGELFF.

V usage is TRBV20-1 and J usage is TRBJ1-5; 8 bases align to TRBD1. Trimming removed 3 bases from V and 0 bases from J; junction bases left unmatched: 4. The germline V gene has CDR1 DFQATT and CDR2 SNEGSKA (reference sequence). The CDR3 sequence is 15 residues long. CDR3 protein: CSASNRGGSNQPQHF. For the CDR3, the DNA is TGCAGTGCTAGTAACAGGGGGGGTAGCAATCAGCCCCAGCATTTT.

The chain has TRBV28 and TRBJ1-5; D is ambiguous. V lost 1 base, J lost 0 bases, and 7 bases lay in between. Looked up from germline, CDR1 is MDHEN and CDR2 is SYDVKM. The CDR3 is made up of 15 amino acids. CDR3: CASSLLHDSNQPQHF. The CDR3, as DNA: TGTGCCAGCAGTTTATTACACGATAGCAATCAGCCCCAGCATTTT.